This T cell receptor beta chain was retrieved from a study of OX40 agonist ivuxolimab in advanced cancers. This clone was seen only once. V dropped 5 bases and J dropped 7; count of bases not matched to a gene: 5. CDR3 size: 11 residues. The germline V gene has CDR1 DFQATT and CDR2 SNEGSKA (reference sequence). Generated by immunoSEQ multiplex PCR, the TCRdb table keeps only in-frame clones and is missing some. The data hold approximately 70,000 clones, with around 90% observed a single time. This TCR derives from an adult with an advanced solid tumor such as melanoma, head and neck, liver or kidney cancer. V is TRBV20-1 and J is TRBJ2-7; TRBD1 aligns across 7 bases. This specimen consisted of CD4+ or CD8+ T cells sorted from blood, obtained in a trial of the OX40 agonist ivuxolimab. CDR3 coding DNA: TGCAGTGCTGACAGGGTGGGTGAGCAGTACTTC. Amino acid sequence: CSADRVGEQYF.